Each of the 22 T cell receptor beta chains below was sequenced from the same sample in a study of cytomegalovirus exposure and HLA in healthy donors. PCR primers comprised 60 Vbeta and 13 Jbeta primers. TCRdb's copy holds only in-frame clones and misses some; the assay was immunoSEQ multiplex PCR. This table holds around 170,000 clones, over 70% found once. The source material was PBMCs. These receptors were obtained from a woman aged 50 to 60 in good health and CMV-seronegative.

The V and J genes are TRBV27 and TRBJ2-1; 11 positions agree with TRBD2. Looked up from germline, CDR1 is MNHEY and CDR2 is SMNVEV (reference sequence). V shed 6 bases, J shed 10 bases, and the junction held 5 bases outside the gene matches. The CDR3 consists of 13 residues. The CDR3 DNA reads as TGTGCCAGCAGACTTAGCGGGAGGGGGGAGCAGTTCTTC. Encoded protein: CASRLSGRGEQFF.

The genes are TRBV7-3 and TRBJ2-1; TRBD2 matches at 9 bases. With V trimmed by 5 bases and J by 3 bases, 5 bases remained unmatched. The germline V gene has CDR1 SGHTA and CDR2 FQGTGA. The CDR3 sequence is 15 residues long. DNA for the CDR3: TGTGCCAGCAGCCCGCGGGGGGGCCTCTACAATGAGCAGTTCTTC. As protein: CASSPRGGLYNEQFF.

This chain joins TRBV9 and TRBJ1-5; D perhaps matches TRBD1 (6 bases). Per germline, CDR1 SGDLS and CDR2 YYNGEE. Trimming stripped 0 bases from V and 7 bases from J, with 11 bases between. This CDR3 has 14 amino acids. The CDR3 bases are TGTGCCAGCAGCGTAGCAGGGGACGAGCAGCCCCAGCATTTT. This sequence encodes CASSVAGDEQPQHF.

Only one count was recorded for this clone. The chain joins TRBV10-3 to TRBJ2-5; 10 bases agree with TRBD1. V shed 6 bases and J 4 bases; nucleotides not matched to a gene: 2. The CDR3 loop spans 13 amino acids. CDR1 and CDR2 (germline): ENHRY, SYGVKD. Here the CDR3 reads CAISGDRGETQYF. The DNA of the CDR3 is TGTGCCATCAGCGGGGACAGGGGAGAGACCCAGTACTTC.

This rearrangement joins TRBV25-1 to TRBJ2-7; 11 bases match TRBD1. V was clipped by 1 base and J by 3 bases; unmatched bases: 11. Germline-derived CDR1 and CDR2 are MGHDK and SYGVNS. The CDR3 totals 18 residues. CDR3 protein: CASSELLFLGTGGYEQYF. CDR3 in DNA: TGTGCCAGCAGTGAATTGTTGTTTCTTGGGACAGGGGGCTACGAGCAGTACTTC.

This sequence joins TRBV6-4 and TRBJ1-4, with D possibly being TRBD1 (6 bases). Trimming left V 2 bases short and J 2 bases short, with 27 bases between. CDR1 and CDR2 from the germline V gene are MRHNA and SNTAGT. The CDR3 length is 21 residues. CDR3 DNA sequence: TGTGCCAGCAGTGACCCAAGACCGGCGGACAGAAAAACTGGGACTAATGAAAAACTGTTTTTT. It is translated as CASSDPRPADRKTGTNEKLFF.

This clone came up a few times. V gene TRBV6-1 combines with J gene TRBJ2-1; D uncertain. V lost 8 bases and J 4 bases, leaving 6 bases between the germline ends. Germline V gene sequence: CDR1 MNHNS, CDR2 SASEGT. The CDR3 sequence is 11 residues long. CDR3 nucleotide sequence: TGTGCCAGCCTTAAATACAATGAGCAGTTCTTC. Translating it yields CASLKYNEQFF.

Points on this clone: The junction shows a germline mismatch at one end, possibly a read error. The rearrangement joins TRBV7-7 to TRBJ2-5; 10 bases line up with TRBD1. Germline lookup yields CDR1 SSHAT and CDR2 FNYEAQ (reference sequence). The CDR3 is made up of 16 amino acids. CDR3 sequence (DNA): TGTGCTAGCAGCTTAGCCCCCGGGACAGGGGAAGAGACCCAGTACTTC. It codes for CASSLAPGTGEETQYF.

The CDR3 reads CASSPQAQGAGEQFF. The CDR3 DNA reads as TGTGCCAGCAGCCCCCAGGCCCAGGGGGCCGGTGAGCAGTTCTTC. The chain employs TRBV7-3 and TRBJ2-1; the match to TRBD1 covers 8 bases. The CDR3 is 15 residues long. Germline CDR1 and CDR2: SGHTA and FQGTGA. V gave up 5 bases and J gave up 9 bases; unmatched junction bases: 12. The full variable domain, with the rest looked up from reference TRBV7-3 and TRBJ2-1, is GAGVSQTPSNKVTEKGKYVELRCDPISGHTALYWYRQSLGQGPEFLIYFQGTGAADDSGLPNDRFFAVRPEGSVSTLKIQRTERGDSAVYLCASSPQAQGAGEQFFGPGTRLTVL.

This clone was observed a handful of times. The CDR3 DNA follows: TGTGCCAGCAGCTTAGGCTGGACAGGGGTGACCTACGAGCAGTACTTC. It specifies CASSLGWTGVTYEQYF. The V call is TRBV7-8, the J call TRBJ2-7; 9 nucleotides align to TRBD1. The CDR3 length is 16 residues. V shed 1 base and J 2 bases; nucleotides not matched to a gene: 6. The V gene's germline CDR1 is SGHVS and CDR2 FQNEAQ.

This chain joins TRBV5-1 and TRBJ2-7; the match to TRBD2 covers 9 bases. J gave up 4 bases and V 6 bases, and 11 bases lay outside the gene matches. Per the germline V gene, CDR1 is SGHRS and CDR2 is YFSETQ. CDR3 length: 15 amino acids. This CDR3 reads CASNVHSGSWYEQYF. CDR3 nucleotide sequence: TGCGCCAGCAACGTTCATAGCGGGAGTTGGTACGAGCAGTACTTC.

This clone has only a few counts. One end of the junction varies from germline; a read error may be responsible. This chain connects TRBV7-7 to TRBJ2-1; 9 nucleotides match TRBD2. This CDR3 contains 15 residues. Per germline, CDR1 SSHAT and CDR2 FNYEAQ (reference sequence). The CDR3 DNA is TGTGCTAGCAGCAAAGGGCTAGCGGGAAACAATGAGCAGTTCTTC. As protein: CASSKGLAGNNEQFF. The whole variable domain, remainder taken from reference TRBV7-7 and TRBJ2-1, is GAGVSQSPRYKVTKRGQDVTLRCDPISSHATLYWYQQALGQGPEFLTYFNYEAQPDKSGLPSDRFSAERPEGSISTLTIQRTEQRDSAMYRCASSKGLAGNNEQFFGPGTRLTVL.

The rearrangement joins TRBV18 to TRBJ2-3; 9 bases match TRBD1. CDR3 length equals 14 residues. Trimming took 3 bases from V and 6 from J; bases not matched to a gene: 4. Germline lookup yields CDR1 KGHSH and CDR2 LQKENI. CDR3 coding DNA: TGTGCCAGCTCACCCGACAGGGGGGAGGATACGCAGTATTTT. Translating it yields CASSPDRGEDTQYF.

The V and J genes are TRBV5-6 and TRBJ2-7; 9 bases line up with TRBD1. The germline gives CDR1 SGHDT, CDR2 YYEEEE. The J segment lost 0 bases and the V segment lost 0 bases, leaving 7 bases of the junction unmatched. This CDR3 is 17 amino acids long. In nucleotides, the CDR3 is TGTGCCAGCAGCTTGGGGGGGACAGGGCCGAGCTCCTACGAGCAGTACTTC. Encoded protein: CASSLGGTGPSSYEQYF. Supplemented by reference TRBV5-6 and TRBJ2-7, the full variable domain reads DAGVTQSPTHLIKTRGQQVTLRCSPKSGHDTVSWYQQALGQGPQFIFQYYEEEERQRGNFPDRFSGHQFPNYSSELNVNALLLGDSALYLCASSLGGTGPSSYEQYFGPGTRLTVT.

CDR3 nucleotides: TGTGCCAGCAGTTCCTATCGCGGGGGGGCCAACAATGAGCAGTTCTTC. Amino acids: CASSSYRGGANNEQFF. V is TRBV27 and J is TRBJ2-1; 9 positions agree with TRBD2. CDR1 is MNHEY and CDR2 is SMNVEV in the germline V gene (reference sequence). The CDR3 length is 16 residues. Losses at the gene ends were 4 bases for V and 5 bases for J; bases not matched to a gene: 9.

The V gene is TRBV18, the J gene TRBJ2-1; the match to TRBD1 covers 7 bases. CDR1 KGHSH and CDR2 LQKENI come from the germline V gene. J lost 4 bases, V lost 0 bases, and 3 bases had no gene match. This CDR3 has 15 residues. CDR3 residues: CASSPPAQGYNEQFF. For the CDR3, the DNA is TGTGCCAGCTCACCACCGGCACAGGGGTACAATGAGCAGTTCTTC.

This sequence joins TRBV7-9 and TRBJ2-2; 15 positions match TRBD2. V shed 4 bases and J 6 bases; nucleotides not matched to a gene: 3. The CDR3 length is 16 residues. CDR1 and CDR2 from the germline V gene are SEHNR and FQNEAQ (reference sequence). The CDR3 coding sequence is TGTGCCAGCAGCTCCGGACTAGCGGGAGGGGCCGGGGAGCTGTTTTTT. It codes for CASSSGLAGGAGELFF.

V gene TRBV4-3 combines with J gene TRBJ2-7; 8 bases match TRBD1. Germline assignment: CDR1 LGHNA and CDR2 YSLEER. This CDR3 spans 14 amino acids. J lost 4 bases, V lost 5 bases, and 7 bases had no gene match. The CDR3 coding sequence is TGCGCCAGCAGCTTGAGAGGACAGGGTTACGAGCAGTACTTC. It codes for CASSLRGQGYEQYF.

This chain connects TRBV6-5 to TRBJ1-2; the D is unclear. CDR1 is MNHEY and CDR2 is SVGAGI in the germline V gene. With 2 bases removed from V and 4 bases from J, the gap between germline ends came to 8 bases. There are 13 residues in the CDR3. The CDR3 is CASSYDSLYGYTF. The DNA for the CDR3 is TGTGCCAGCAGTTACGACTCCCTCTATGGCTACACCTTC.

The rearrangement uses TRBV18 and TRBJ1-3; D not resolved. Germline CDR1 is KGHSH and CDR2 is LQKENI. Deletions cut 5 bases from V and 0 bases from J, with 14 bases between. The CDR3 is 16 residues long. As DNA, the CDR3 is TGTGCCAGCTCAACCAGTAGTCCAGGCTCTGGAAACACCATATATTTT. This translates into CASSTSSPGSGNTIYF.

The chain is built from TRBV7-8 and TRBJ1-2; D gene uncertain. The V gene's germline CDR1 is SGHVS and CDR2 FQNEAQ. V lost 10 bases to trimming and J lost 4 bases, with 19 bases between them. CDR3 length: 14 amino acids. Here the CDR3 DNA reads TGTGCCACCAAAAGGGAGCCTTCTAGCTATGGCTACACCTTC. Translation: CATKREPSSYGYTF.

The rearrangement uses TRBV28 and TRBJ1-1; unclear D gene. Germline V gene sequence: CDR1 MDHEN, CDR2 SYDVKM. CDR3 size: 12 residues. Trimming cost V 3 bases and J 7 bases, with 9 bases left between them. The DNA of the CDR3 is TGTGCCAGCAGTTTGAAGACACTTGAAGCTTTCTTT. Its protein product is CASSLKTLEAFF.